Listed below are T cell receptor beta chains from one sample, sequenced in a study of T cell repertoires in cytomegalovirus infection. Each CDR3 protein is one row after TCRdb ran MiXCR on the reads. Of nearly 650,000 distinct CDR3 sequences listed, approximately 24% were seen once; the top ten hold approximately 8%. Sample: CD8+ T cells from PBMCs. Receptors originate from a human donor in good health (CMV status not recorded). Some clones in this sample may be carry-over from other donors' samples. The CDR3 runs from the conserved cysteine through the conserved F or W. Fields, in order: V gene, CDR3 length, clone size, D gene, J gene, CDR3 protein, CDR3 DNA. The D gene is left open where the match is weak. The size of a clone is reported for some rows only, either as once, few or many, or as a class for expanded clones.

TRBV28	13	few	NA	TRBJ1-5	CASSSPNNQPQHF	TGTGCCAGCAGTTCCCCTAATAATCAGCCCCAGCATTTT
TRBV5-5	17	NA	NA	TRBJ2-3	CASSLGRYGVSTDTQYF	TGTGCCAGCAGCTTGGGAAGGTATGGGGTGAGCACAGATACGCAGTATTTT
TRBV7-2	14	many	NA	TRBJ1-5	CASSFFDGNQPQHF	TGTGCCAGCAGCTTCTTTGACGGAAATCAGCCCCAGCATTTT
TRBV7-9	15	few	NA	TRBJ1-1	CASSLPTGMNTEAFF	TGTGCCAGCAGCTTACCTACAGGGATGAACACTGAAGCTTTCTTT
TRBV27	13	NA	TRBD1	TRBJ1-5	CASSTGGDQPQHF	TGTGCCAGCAGCACAGGGGGGGATCAGCCCCAGCATTTT
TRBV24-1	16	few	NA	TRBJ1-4	CATSEGRWRDNEKLFF	TGTGCCACCAGTGAGGGAAGGTGGCGGGATAATGAAAAACTGTTTTTT
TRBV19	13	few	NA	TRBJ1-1	CASMRGGSTEAFF	TGTGCCAGTATGCGGGGGGGGAGCACTGAAGCTTTCTTT
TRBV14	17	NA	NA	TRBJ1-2	CASSQGSRGGPLVGYTF	TGTGCCAGCAGCCAAGGTTCGAGGGGAGGGCCGCTCGTTGGCTACACCTTC
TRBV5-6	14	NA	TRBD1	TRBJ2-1	CASSTGGGNNEQFF	TGTGCCAGCAGTACAGGGGGCGGAAACAATGAGCAGTTCTTC
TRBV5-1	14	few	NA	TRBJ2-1	CASSWRAGGNEQFF	TGCGCCAGCAGCTGGAGGGCAGGCGGCAATGAGCAGTTCTTC
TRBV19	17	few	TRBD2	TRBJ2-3	CASSIEKLAGETDTQYF	TGTGCCAGTAGTATAGAGAAGCTAGCGGGGGAGACAGATACGCAGTATTTT